The clone carrying this TCR beta chain was counted only a few times. Under the authors' procedure: Reference gene primer amplification in the assay estimated nucleated cell counts. Here immunoSEQ multiplex PCR was the method, and the copy in TCRdb shows in-frame clones only, minus some. Clone size and V and J calls were adopted from that table, with D and trimming inferred from the DNA. The sample lists over 150,000 clones, more than 75% seen once, with more than 1% in the top ten. The sample originates from a study of blood T cell repertoires in COVID-19. Study summary: Donors in the United States, Italy and Spain gave samples during acute or convalescent COVID-19.

The germline V gene has CDR1 LNHDA and CDR2 SQIVND (reference sequence). Trimming cost V 6 bases and J 0 bases; bases outside gene matches: 2. This CDR3 spans 14 amino acids. The material sequenced was peripheral blood. The V gene is TRBV19, the J gene TRBJ1-3; 7 bases are a match to TRBD1. The clonotype originates from a man between 35 and 55 years old with acute or convalescent COVID-19. CDR3 sequence: CASRDRDSGNTIYF. The CDR3 bases are TGTGCCAGTAGAGACAGGGACTCTGGAAACACCATATATTTT.